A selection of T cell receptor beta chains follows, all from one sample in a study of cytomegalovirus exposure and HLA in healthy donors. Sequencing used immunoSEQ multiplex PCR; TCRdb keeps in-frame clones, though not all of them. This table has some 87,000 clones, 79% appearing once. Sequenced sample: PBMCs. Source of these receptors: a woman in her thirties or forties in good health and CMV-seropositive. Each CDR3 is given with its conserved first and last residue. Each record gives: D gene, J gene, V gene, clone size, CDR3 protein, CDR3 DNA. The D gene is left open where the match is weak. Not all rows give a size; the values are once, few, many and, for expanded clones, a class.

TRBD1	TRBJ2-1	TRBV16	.	CASSITGDEQFF	TGTGCCAGCAGCATTACAGGGGATGAGCAGTTCTTC
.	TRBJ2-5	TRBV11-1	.	CASSLQRLETQYF	TGTGCCAGCAGCTTGCAGCGTCTAGAGACCCAGTACTTC
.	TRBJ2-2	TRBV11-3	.	CASSLFPGAGELFF	TGTGCCAGCAGCTTATTCCCGGGTGCCGGGGAGCTGTTTTTT
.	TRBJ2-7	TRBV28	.	CASSNNDWTELTYEQYF	TGTGCCAGCAGTAACAATGATTGGACAGAGCTTACCTACGAGCAGTACTTC
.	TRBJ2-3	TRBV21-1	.	CASHDEVYFTDTQYF	TGTGCCAGTCATGACGAGGTCTATTTCACAGATACGCAGTATTTT
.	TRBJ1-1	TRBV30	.	CAWKFRAEAFF	TGTGCCTGGAAATTCAGGGCCGAAGCTTTCTTT
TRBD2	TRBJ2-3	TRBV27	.	CASSDGEREWDTQYF	TGTGCCAGCAGTGACGGAGAGCGGGAGTGGGATACGCAGTATTTT
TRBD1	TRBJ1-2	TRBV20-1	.	CSASGQGFVTF	TGCAGTGCTAGTGGACAGGGATTTGTCACCTTC
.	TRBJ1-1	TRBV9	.	CASSVVQDTEAFF	TGTGCCAGCAGCGTAGTTCAGGACACTGAAGCTTTCTTT
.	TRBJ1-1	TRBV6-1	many	CASSVHIGAGPAVAFF	TGTGCCAGCAGTGTACATATTGGGGCAGGACCAGCCGTGGCTTTCTTT
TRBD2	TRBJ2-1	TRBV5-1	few	CASSLFSLGGVSSYNEQFF	TGCGCCAGCAGCTTGTTCAGCTTGGGGGGGGTTAGCTCCTACAATGAGCAGTTCTTC
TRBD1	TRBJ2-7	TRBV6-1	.	CASSASGTGGVEQYF	TGTGCCAGCAGCGCCTCCGGGACAGGGGGCGTCGAGCAGTACTTC
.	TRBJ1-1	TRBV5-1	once	CASSETPNGMNTEAFF	TGCGCCAGCAGCGAGACCCCGAACGGGATGAACACTGAAGCTTTCTTT
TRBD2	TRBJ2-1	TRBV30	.	CAWSVGSGNRHEQFF	TGTGCCTGGAGTGTCGGGAGCGGGAATCGGCATGAGCAGTTCTTC
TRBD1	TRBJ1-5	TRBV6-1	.	CASSALGQGIDNQPQHF	TGTGCCAGCAGTGCCCTGGGACAGGGGATAGACAATCAGCCCCAGCATTTT
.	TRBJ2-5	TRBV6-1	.	CASSAGGPRRETQYF	TGTGCCAGCAGTGCCGGGGGGCCCCGGAGAGAGACCCAGTACTTC
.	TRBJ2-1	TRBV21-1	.	CASSKDSGSYWEQFF	TGTGCCAGCAGCAAAGATAGCGGGAGCTATTGGGAGCAGTTCTTC
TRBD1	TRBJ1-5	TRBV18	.	CASSLGTGGGQPQHF	TGTGCCAGCTCACTCGGGACAGGGGGCGGGCAGCCCCAGCATTTT
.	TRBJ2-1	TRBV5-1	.	CASSLPRKRISYNEQFF	TGCGCCAGCAGCTTGCCAAGAAAGCGGATTTCCTACAATGAGCAGTTCTTC
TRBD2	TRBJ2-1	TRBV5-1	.	CASSLAASGGAYNEQFF	TGCGCCAGCAGCTTGGCGGCTAGCGGGGGGGCATACAATGAGCAGTTCTTC
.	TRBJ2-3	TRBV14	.	CASSQGLWGGADTQYF	TGTGCCAGCAGCCAAGGGCTGTGGGGGGGCGCAGATACGCAGTATTTT
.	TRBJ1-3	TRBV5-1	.	CASSSGDSGNTIYF	TGCGCCAGCAGCTCAGGGGACTCTGGAAACACCATATATTTT